This entry lists 11 T cell receptor beta chains sequenced from one sample in a study of OX40 agonist ivuxolimab in advanced cancers. This table comes from immunoSEQ multiplex PCR, and its TCRdb copy is limited to in-frame clones, with some not included. The sample lists about 50,000 clones, around nine tenths occurring once. Sample: CD4+ or CD8+ T cells sorted from blood, taken in a trial of the OX40 agonist ivuxolimab. These receptors came from an adult with an advanced solid tumor such as melanoma, head and neck, liver or kidney cancer.

The chain links TRBV11-2 to TRBJ1-5; 11 bases align to TRBD1. This CDR3 contains 16 residues. The germline V gene encodes CDR1 SGHAT and CDR2 FQNNGV. With 5 bases clipped from V and 9 bases from J, the junction kept 12 bases outside the gene matches. The DNA for the CDR3 is TGTGCCAGCAGCACCTACCCCGGGACAGGGGGAGGGCCCCAGCATTTT. It yields the protein CASSTYPGTGGGPQHF.

The chain links TRBV20-1 to TRBJ2-1; the D is unclear. The CDR3 has 11 amino acids. Deletions cut 6 bases from V and 4 bases from J, with 7 bases between. Germline V gene lookup returns CDR1 DFQATT and CDR2 SNEGSKA (reference sequence). The CDR3 bases are TGCAGTGCGCCTAGGTACAATGAGCAGTTCTTC. It translates to CSAPRYNEQFF.

V gene TRBV5-6 combines with J gene TRBJ2-7, with a tentative D call TRBD2 (6 bases). Trimming shortened V by 2 bases and J by 3 bases, and 15 bases separated the two germline ends. The CDR3 contains 15 residues. Germline V CDR1 and CDR2: SGHDT, YYEEEE. CDR3 region: CASSFLTGTHYEQYV. CDR3 nucleotides: TGTGCCAGCAGCTTCCTAACCGGGACTCACTACGAGCAGTACGTC.

The rearrangement links TRBV7-9 to TRBJ2-3, with 8 nucleotides matching TRBD1. V was clipped by 6 bases and J by 0 bases; unmatched bases: 8. Per the germline V gene, CDR1 is SEHNR and CDR2 is FQNEAQ (reference sequence). The CDR3 loop spans 16 amino acids. In nucleotides, the CDR3 is TGTGCCAGCAGAAAAGGGACAGGCACTAGCACAGATACGCAGTATTTT. Translating it yields CASRKGTGTSTDTQYF.

This chain links TRBV6-5 with TRBJ1-2; weak D call: TRBD1 (5 bases). The CDR3 is made up of 15 amino acids. The germline gives CDR1 MNHEY, CDR2 SVGAGI. Trimming pared 3 bases from V and 3 bases from J, leaving 14 bases between. The CDR3 DNA sequence: TGTGCCAGCAGTTATCTCCGGGACGTCTACTATGGCTACACCTTC. It translates to CASSYLRDVYYGYTF.

The chain recombines TRBV7-9 with TRBJ2-5, with D possibly matching TRBD2 (7 bases). Germline lookup yields CDR1 SEHNR and CDR2 FQNEAQ (reference sequence). V lost 2 bases and J 2 bases, leaving 12 bases between the germline ends. The CDR3 length is 15 residues. For the CDR3, the DNA is TGTGCCAGCAGCTTAATGGGGGGGACACAAGAGACCCAGTACTTC. Encoded protein: CASSLMGGTQETQYF.

This clone has just a few counts. The DNA for the CDR3 is TGTGCCAGAAGCCTCTCCAAAACAGGGGTAACTGAAGCTTTCTTT. This sequence encodes CARSLSKTGVTEAFF. The chain employs TRBV5-3 and TRBJ1-1, with 7 bases lining up with TRBD1. TRBV5-3 has ORF status, its function being uncertain. V shed 4 bases, J shed 5 bases, and the junction held 11 bases outside the gene matches. The CDR3 has 15 amino acids.

The V gene is TRBV6-5, the J gene TRBJ2-2; D is unresolved. V lost 6 bases to trimming and J lost 1 base, with 3 bases between them. This CDR3 has 12 residues. The germline V gene has CDR1 MNHEY and CDR2 SVGAGI. For the CDR3, the DNA is TGTGCCAGCAGACAGAACACCGGGGAGCTGTTTTTT. Translating gives CASRQNTGELFF.

This clone is a singleton in its sample. V gene TRBV5-4 combines with J gene TRBJ1-2; D remains unclear. V was trimmed by 4 bases and J by 1 base, leaving 8 bases between them. This CDR3 comprises 13 residues. In germline, CDR1 is SGHNT, CDR2 YYREEE (reference sequence). The CDR3 loop is CASSGSVNYGYTF. CDR3 in DNA: TGTGCCAGCAGCGGCTCAGTTAACTATGGCTACACCTTC.

This clone has just one count. V usage is TRBV5-4 and J usage is TRBJ1-2, with D possibly TRBD1 on 6 matching bases. The CDR3 has 15 residues. V was cut by 2 bases and J by 3 bases, with 14 bases left in between. Germline CDR1 reads SGHNT; CDR2 reads YYREEE (reference sequence). Here the CDR3 reads CASSLPGTSDYGYTF. The CDR3 DNA reads as TGTGCCAGCAGCTTACCCGGGACATCGGACTATGGCTACACCTTC.

This chain links TRBV9 with TRBJ2-5; D unresolved. The germline CDR1 and CDR2 sequences are SGDLS and YYNGEE. V lost 2 bases to trimming and J lost 0 bases, with 8 bases between them. The CDR3 length is 14 residues. In DNA, the CDR3 is TGTGCCAGCAGCGTCTGGGAAAACCAAGAGACCCAGTACTTC. This codes for CASSVWENQETQYF.